This T cell receptor beta chain was captured by sequencing in a study of T cell responses to AZD1222 COVID-19 vaccine. General study points: The donor cohort was predominantly white British with a female majority, and clonal diversity may have been underestimated. Two doses of AZD1222 preceded a rise in Spike-specific TCR breadth and depth. Baseline antibody screening turned up just a handful of seropositive AZD1222 recipients.

Data came from immunoSEQ multiplex PCR; TCRdb stores just in-frame clones and leaves some out. This table holds approximately 120,000 clones, around 90% found once. Points on this clone: Its antigen is still unknown.

Germline-derived CDR1 and CDR2 are SGHTA and FQGTGA. V was clipped by 5 bases and J by 3 bases, with 11 bases between them. The CDR3 is 13 amino acids. The material sequenced was peripheral blood, taken on day 0 of AZD1222 vaccination. V usage is TRBV7-3 and J usage is TRBJ2-7, with D uncertain. The clonotype comes from an adult in good health. The CDR3 sequence is CASSPGPLYEQYF. Here the CDR3 DNA reads TGTGCCAGCAGCCCCGGGCCCCTCTACGAGCAGTACTTC.